This T cell receptor beta chain stems from a study of breast tumors, draining lymph nodes, adjacent tissues (dated by TCRdb to about 2016). Regarding the study in general: TCR beta repertoires were compared across tumor, adjacent nontumor tissue and axillary lymph nodes obtained from breast cancer patients. The study was designed to assess the relationships and possible T-cell exchange between tumor, surrounding tissue and draining lymph node repertoires in human breast cancer. Results the study describes overall, beyond this receptor: Tumor T-cell repertoires showed less diversity than lymph node repertoires and more diversity than nontumor tissue repertoires, and tumor T-cell repertoires showed preferential V and J gene usage. Tumor and nontumor tissue repertoires were found to be significantly more similar in luminal-like than in basal-like breast cancer. The data were judged consistent with most tumor T cells deriving from the lymph node and then expanding within tumor tissue. The conclusion that tumor T cells originate in lymph nodes was framed as consistent with a hypothesis rather than directly demonstrated.

In its sample, this clonotype was seen many times. It lacks a known antigen. No much larger clone exists at a distance of one base, and base qualities are not known. The run used an Illumina HiSeq 2000. Multiplex PCR amplification was used to generate the TCR beta chain libraries. The amplified TCR beta chain products were analyzed by high-throughput sequencing. TCRdb reanalyzed the raw reads on its own, using fastp at Q25 for trimming and MiXCR for clone calling, and kept in-frame beta chains. Identical CDR3 proteins give one entry, which carries the most common genes and DNA. Present in this sample are about 110,000 distinct CDR3 sequences, roughly 33% of which were seen just once. The ten largest make up approximately 5.3% of the sample. The CDR3, cysteine through phenylalanine, is 16 amino acids long. This entry keeps only the CDR3 DNA: 48 bases, framed from base 1. V gives up 1 base and J gives up 0 bases, and the segment between their germline ends measures 13 bases. CDR1 is given as LGHDT and CDR2 as YNNKEL, both from the germline V gene (reference sequence).

The lymph node samples were taken from the axillary draining lymph nodes of breast cancer patients. The receptor was isolated from a female donor with breast cancer. Some clones in this sample may be carry-over from other donors' samples. The chain was built from TRBV3-1 and TRBJ2-7, and possibly TRBD2, on 6 matching bases. Sequenced material: axillary lymph node tissue. The CDR3 region reads CASSQVIGGRSYEQYF. The nucleotide sequence reads TGTGCCAGCAGCCAAGTAATTGGAGGGCGCTCCTACGAGCAGTACTTC.